This TCR beta chain was obtained from a study of cytotoxic CD8 clonotypes in ibrutinib-treated CLL. The CDR3 is 15 residues long. CDR1 LNHDA and CDR2 SQIVND come from the germline V gene (reference sequence). Trimming stripped 6 bases from V and 2 bases from J, with 14 bases between. The table came from immunoSEQ multiplex PCR; TCRdb's copy has only in-frame clones and leaves some out. Of 150,000 to 200,000 clones listed, around 80% are singletons. This sequence was found in a human donor with chronic lymphocytic leukemia. The J gene is TRBJ1-5, the V gene TRBV19, with a tentative D call TRBD1 (5 bases). The source was PBMCs, collected after 24 months of ibrutinib treatment. The CDR3 bases are TGTGCCAGTAGCGACGGGGCGGTACGCAATCAGCCCCAGCATTTT. Encoded protein: CASSDGAVRNQPQHF.